Listed here are 13 T cell receptor beta chains from one sample, sequenced in a study of T-cell reconstitution after alpha-beta-depleted transplantation in children. Preparing the TCRbeta library involved the use of unique molecular identifiers. TCRdb itself ran the PCR reads through MiXCR, one entry per CDR3 protein. Among 500,000 to 650,000 distinct CDR3 sequences, roughly 13% were seen once, and the ten largest hold around 2%. The specimen was PBMCs, mostly from graft donor cells, collected 360 days after TCRalphabeta/CD19-depleted stem cell transplant. The origin of the receptors is a male patient younger than 18 who had a stem cell transplant for acute myeloid leukemia, so the T cells may come from the graft donor.

This clonotype was seen a few times. A junction end diverges from the germline sequence, so it may reflect a read error. V is TRBV11-2 and J is TRBJ1-2; 10 nucleotides agree with TRBD1. This CDR3 is built from 12 residues. Looked up from germline, CDR1 is SGHAT and CDR2 is FQNNGV. This CDR3 is CASSLVPGTGVF. For the CDR3, the DNA is TGTGCCAGCAGCTTAGTGCCGGGGACAGGGGTCTTC.

The gene calls are TRBV15 and TRBJ2-7; the D is unclear. This CDR3 region has 12 residues. Germline CDR1 is LNHNV and CDR2 is YYDKDF (reference sequence). V shed 5 bases and J shed 4 bases, with 9 bases lying between them. CDR3 sequence: CATSLNRYEQYF. DNA of the CDR3: TGTGCCACCAGCCTGAACCGGTACGAGCAGTACTTC.

The gene calls are TRBV2 and TRBJ2-1; D unclear. V was clipped by 8 bases and J by 8 bases, with 4 bases between them. CDR1 and CDR2 from the germline V gene are SNHLY and FYNNEI. The CDR3 runs 9 residues. The CDR3 DNA sequence: TGTGCCAGCTCATATGAGCAGTTCTTC. Translated: CASSYEQFF.

This clonotype was counted a few times. J is TRBJ2-1 and V is TRBV4-2, with no clear D. The CDR3 sequence is 16 residues long. Trimming left V 0 bases short and J 1 base short, with 10 bases between. Germline CDR1 LGHNA, CDR2 YNFKEQ. CDR3 nucleotide sequence: TGTGCCAGCAGCCAAGATGTCGGCGAATCCTACAATGAGCAGTTCTTC. As protein: CASSQDVGESYNEQFF.

This clonotype was observed a handful of times. The V gene is TRBV20-1, the J gene TRBJ2-7, with D hard to call. This CDR3 is 16 amino acids long. Trimming pared 0 bases from V and 2 bases from J, leaving 17 bases between. CDR1 and CDR2 (germline): DFQATT, SNEGSKA (reference sequence). CDR3 sequence (DNA): TGCAGTGCTAGAGATGAAACCCGAATTTCAACCTACGAGCAGTACTTC. Its protein product is CSARDETRISTYEQYF.

This clonotype was found a few times. The chain couples TRBV4-3 to TRBJ2-1, with TRBD1 matching 8 bases. Germline values: CDR1 LGHNA, CDR2 YSLEER. The CDR3 has 17 residues. V dropped 0 bases and J dropped 4; count of bases not matched to a gene: 8. DNA for the CDR3: TGCGCCAGCAGCCAAGACGGAAGGACAGGGATTTACAATGAGCAGTTCTTC. Its protein product is CASSQDGRTGIYNEQFF.

This chain connects TRBV20-1 to TRBJ1-6; D possibly corresponds to TRBD1 (6 bases). Trimming left V 4 bases short and J 7 bases short, with 14 bases between. The CDR3 has 14 amino acids. Germline V gives CDR1 DFQATT, CDR2 SNEGSKA (reference sequence). The CDR3 sequence is CSATGQHFNSPLHF. The DNA of the CDR3 is TGCAGTGCTACCGGACAGCATTTCAATTCACCCCTCCACTTT.

The chain employs TRBV5-1 and TRBJ2-7; D remains ambiguous. This CDR3 region has 15 residues. Germline V gene sequence: CDR1 SGHRS, CDR2 YFSETQ. The germline V and J ends were trimmed by 0 bases and 4 bases, with 14 bases remaining between them. The CDR3 coding sequence is TGCGCCAGCAGCTTGGCCGGGTGGGGTGAGTACGAGCAGTACTTC. This encodes CASSLAGWGEYEQYF. The entire variable domain, with the rest obtained from reference TRBV5-1 and TRBJ2-7, is as follows: KAGVTQTPRYLIKTRGQQVTLSCSPISGHRSVSWYQQTPGQGLQFLFEYFSETQRNKGNFPGRFSGRQFSNSRSEMNVSTLELGDSALYLCASSLAGWGEYEQYFGPGTRLTVT.

There are a few counts of this clonotype. The rearrangement uses TRBV12-3 or TRBV12-4 and TRBJ2-4, with D possibly TRBD1 on 5 matching bases. V lost 6 bases, J lost 2 bases, and 11 bases lay in between. This CDR3 region has 14 residues. The CDR3 nucleotides are TGTGCCAGCAGAAATCAGGGTTCCAAAAACATTCAGTACTTC. This translates into CASRNQGSKNIQYF.

Only a few counts were recorded for this clonotype. The chain couples TRBV10-3 to TRBJ1-5, with a tentative D call TRBD1 (6 bases). CDR3 length equals 15 residues. Trimming took 1 base from V and 5 from J, leaving 12 bases between them. Germline CDR1 ENHRY, CDR2 SYGVKD. CDR3 nucleotides: TGTGCCATCAGTGAGTTAGGAAGGGGGGATCAGCCCCAGCATTTT. Translated, it gives CAISELGRGDQPQHF.

CDR3 DNA sequence: TGTGCCAGCAGCACTATTTTTCGTGGCGGAACCGGGGAGCTGTTTTTT. This codes for CASSTIFRGGTGELFF. This chain uses TRBV11-2 with TRBJ2-2; D call uncertain. The germline gives CDR1 SGHAT, CDR2 FQNNGV. V was shortened by 5 bases and J by 5 bases, with 18 bases between the two germline ends. The CDR3 contains 16 residues.

The chain couples TRBV20-1 to TRBJ2-7; 9 bases line up with TRBD2. The germline CDR1 and CDR2 sequences are DFQATT and SNEGSKA (reference sequence). Trimming cost V 2 bases and J 4 bases; bases outside gene matches: 15. The CDR3 length is 17 residues. The CDR3 is CSARSPSGVQYPYEQYF. The CDR3 bases are TGCAGTGCTAGAAGTCCTAGCGGGGTCCAATACCCTTACGAGCAGTACTTC.

This clonotype was detected many times. CDR3 nucleotides: TGCAGTGTGGGTCCGACTAGCGGGAGAACCCCCTACGAGCAGTACTTC. It encodes CSVGPTSGRTPYEQYF. The V call is TRBV20-1, the J call TRBJ2-7; 12 nucleotides line up with TRBD2. J lost 2 bases, V lost 7 bases, and 12 bases had no gene match. CDR3 length: 16 amino acids. Germline CDR1 reads DFQATT; CDR2 reads SNEGSKA (reference sequence).